A single sample gave rise to the 15 T cell receptor beta chains below, sequenced in a study of blood T cell repertoires in COVID-19. Repertoires were generated with immunoSEQ multiplex PCR, while TCRdb's copy carries only in-frame clones and drops some. The sample includes about 230,000 clones, around 83% of them seen just once. Sequenced input: peripheral blood. The origin of the receptors is a woman in her 50s with acute or convalescent COVID-19.

V and J are TRBV27 and TRBJ1-6; TRBD1 agrees at 8 bases. The CDR3 runs to 16 residues. V trimming: 5 bases; J trimming: 7 bases; junction bases outside the gene matches: 10. Germline CDR1 MNHEY, CDR2 SMNVEV (reference sequence). The CDR3 sequence: CASSARKGQANSPLHF. The CDR3, as DNA: TGTGCCAGCAGTGCTCGGAAGGGACAGGCCAATTCACCCCTCCACTTT.

J is TRBJ1-1 and V is TRBV2; possibly TRBD1 for D (6 bases). This CDR3 region has 16 residues. V was shortened by 4 bases and J by 2 bases, with 17 bases between the two germline ends. Germline lookup yields CDR1 SNHLY and CDR2 FYNNEI. The CDR3 reads CASSVMGARSNTEAFF. The CDR3 region has the DNA TGTGCCAGCAGTGTTATGGGGGCCCGCAGTAACACTGAAGCTTTCTTT.

The CDR3 bases are TGCGCCAGCAGGGGACTAGCGGGGGGGCTGGATGAGCAGTTCTTC. This sequence encodes CASRGLAGGLDEQFF. This chain connects TRBV23-1 to TRBJ2-1; 16 nucleotides align to TRBD2. TRBV23-1 is labeled an ORF, and its function is uncertain. The trim removed 6 bases at V and 8 bases at J, leaving 4 bases unmatched. The length of the CDR3 is 15 residues.

The genes are TRBV28 and TRBJ1-1; 8 bases are shared with TRBD1. The CDR3 totals 14 residues. Unmatched junction bases numbered 6, after V lost 4 bases and J lost 5 bases. The germline gives CDR1 MDHEN, CDR2 SYDVKM. The CDR3 spells CASSSTGAGTEAFF. The CDR3 bases are TGTGCCAGCAGTTCGACAGGGGCGGGTACTGAAGCTTTCTTT.

The chain carries TRBV10-3 and TRBJ2-3; 14 positions match TRBD2. Germline CDR1 and CDR2: ENHRY and SYGVKD. J gave up 1 base and V 5 bases, and 2 bases lay outside the gene matches. The CDR3 contains 16 residues. CDR3: CAISTGLAGGTDTQYF. The CDR3 DNA follows: TGTGCCATCAGTACGGGACTAGCGGGGGGCACAGATACGCAGTATTTT.

V and J are TRBV4-1 and TRBJ2-7; D unresolved. V dropped 1 base and J dropped 2 bases, with 9 bases sitting between them. CDR3 size: 14 residues. Germline CDR1 and CDR2: MGHRA and YSYEKL. The CDR3 loop reads CASSQGGYAYEQYF. The CDR3 DNA follows: TGCGCCAGCAGCCAAGGCGGTTATGCCTACGAGCAGTACTTC.

The genes are TRBV7-9 and TRBJ1-5; possible D gene TRBD1, 6 bases. Germline lookup yields CDR1 SEHNR and CDR2 FQNEAQ (reference sequence). The germline V and J ends were trimmed by 1 base and 6 bases, with 10 bases remaining between them. The CDR3 runs 14 residues. The CDR3 loop reads CASSLGTASQPQHF. In DNA form, the CDR3 reads TGTGCCAGCAGCTTAGGGACAGCAAGTCAGCCCCAGCATTTT.

V gene TRBV6-5 combines with J gene TRBJ2-2, with D possibly TRBD1 on 6 matching bases. The CDR3 runs to 15 residues. Deletions cut 6 bases from V and 4 bases from J, with 15 bases between. The germline CDR1 and CDR2 sequences are MNHEY and SVGAGI. CDR3 nucleotides: TGTGCCAGCAGCAAGAAGACAGGCGGCACCGGGGAGCTGTTTTTT. Translation gives CASSKKTGGTGELFF.

The rearrangement joins TRBV14 to TRBJ2-1; D ambiguous. V was trimmed by 2 bases and J by 2 bases, leaving 10 bases between them. CDR3 length: 15 amino acids. Germline V lookup: CDR1 SGHDN, CDR2 FVKESK. CDR3 sequence reads: CASSQTLGAYNEQFF. The CDR3 DNA follows: TGTGCCAGCAGCCAAACGCTCGGTGCCTACAATGAGCAGTTCTTC.

The table lists this clone with a few counts. The chain is built from TRBV24-1 and TRBJ2-2, with D possibly TRBD2 on 7 matching bases. Germline V gives CDR1 KGHDR, CDR2 SFDVKD. The ends were cut back, 4 bases at V and 2 bases at J, with 13 bases in the middle. The CDR3 length is 16 residues. CDR3: CATSDWGGANTGELFF. Written as DNA, the CDR3 is TGTGCCACCAGTGACTGGGGGGGGGCAAACACCGGGGAGCTGTTTTTT.

The gene calls are TRBV2 and TRBJ2-4; D call uncertain. Per germline, CDR1 SNHLY and CDR2 FYNNEI. This CDR3 has 14 residues. Trimming took 7 bases from V and 3 from J, leaving 13 bases between them. The CDR3 protein is CASTLYFGKNIQYF. CDR3 nucleotides: TGTGCCAGCACCCTTTACTTTGGCAAAAACATTCAGTACTTC.

The V and J genes are TRBV18 and TRBJ2-7; 7 positions agree with TRBD2. The CDR3 consists of 13 residues. Germline V CDR1 and CDR2: KGHSH, LQKENI. V lost 3 bases, J lost 6 bases, and 5 bases stayed unmatched. In nucleotides, the CDR3 is TGTGCCAGCTCACCCGGGACTACTCCCGAGCAGTACTTC. This sequence encodes CASSPGTTPEQYF.

The J gene is TRBJ1-3, the V gene TRBV4-1, with 7 bases aligning to TRBD1. This CDR3 is 15 amino acids long. Germline V gene lookup returns CDR1 MGHRA and CDR2 YSYEKL. The trim removed 4 bases at V and 5 bases at J, leaving 8 bases unmatched. The DNA for the CDR3 is TGCGCCAGCAGCCGCGACCGGGACAGAAGAAACACCATATATTTT. The encoded protein is CASSRDRDRRNTIYF.

The J gene is TRBJ1-1, the V gene TRBV28; tentatively, D is TRBD1 (5 bases). Germline assignment: CDR1 MDHEN and CDR2 SYDVKM. The V end was cut by 6 bases, the J end by 11 bases, with 16 bases between. The CDR3 covers 12 residues. The CDR3 loop is CASSWSGTRAFF. Here the CDR3 DNA reads TGTGCCAGCAGCTGGAGCGGGACTCGGGCTTTCTTT.

This chain uses TRBV3-1 (or the pseudogene TRBV3-2) with TRBJ2-1, with D tentatively TRBD2 (6 bases). Trimming took 4 bases from V and 9 from J, leaving 13 bases between them. CDR1 and CDR2 from the germline V gene are LGHDT and YNNKEL (reference sequence). The CDR3 contains 13 residues. CDR3 loop: CASSLRLVSEQFF. The CDR3 bases are TGTGCCAGCAGCCTCCGACTAGTTAGTGAGCAGTTCTTC.